The subject of this entry is one T cell receptor (beta chain). Antigen: not known. The data originate from a study of monozygotic twins with inflammatory bowel disease. The study, taken as a whole, reports: Compared with healthy co-twins, IBD patients showed reduced TCRbeta repertoire diversity by inverse Simpson.

CDR1 and CDR2 (germline): MNHEY, SMNVEV (reference sequence). The CDR3 length is 14 residues. The authors made each sample's cDNA in eight separate reactions. For each CDR3 protein, TCRdb gives one entry from its re-call of the 5' RACE reads, without DNA. The table for this sample gives approximately 400,000 distinct CDR3 sequences. This chain uses TRBV27 with TRBJ2-2. Material for sequencing was blood. The receptor was derived from a human donor with ulcerative colitis or Crohn's disease, or a healthy co-twin of an affected twin (not recorded which). The CDR3 loop is CASGSYSNTGELFF.